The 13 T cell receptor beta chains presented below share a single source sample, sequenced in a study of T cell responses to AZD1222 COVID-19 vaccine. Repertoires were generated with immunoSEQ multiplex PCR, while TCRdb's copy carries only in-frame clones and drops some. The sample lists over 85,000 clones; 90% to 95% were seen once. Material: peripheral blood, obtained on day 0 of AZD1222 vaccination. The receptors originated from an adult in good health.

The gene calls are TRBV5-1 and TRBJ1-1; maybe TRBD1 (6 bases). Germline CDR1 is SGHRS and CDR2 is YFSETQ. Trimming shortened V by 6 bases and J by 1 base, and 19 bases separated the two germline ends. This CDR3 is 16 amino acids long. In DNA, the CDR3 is TGCGCCAGCACTAAGAATACCGGGACACCGAACACTGAAGCTTTCTTT. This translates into CASTKNTGTPNTEAFF. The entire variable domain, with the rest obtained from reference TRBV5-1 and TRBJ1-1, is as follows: KAGVTQTPRYLIKTRGQQVTLSCSPISGHRSVSWYQQTPGQGLQFLFEYFSETQRNKGNFPGRFSGRQFSNSRSEMNVSTLELGDSALYLCASTKNTGTPNTEAFFGQGTRLTVV.

CDR3 region: CASSWDLKTNQPQHF. CDR3 in DNA: TGTGCCAGCAGCTGGGACCTGAAAACCAATCAGCCCCAGCATTTT. The J gene is TRBJ1-5, the V gene TRBV5-5; possibly TRBD1 for D (5 bases). Germline lookup yields CDR1 SGHKS and CDR2 YYEKEE (reference sequence). There are 15 residues in the CDR3. V lost 3 bases and J lost 3, with 13 bases in between. Full variable domain (outside the CDR3, taken from reference TRBV5-5 and TRBJ1-5): DAGVTQSPTHLIKTRGQQVTLRCSPISGHKSVSWYQQVLGQGPQFIFQYYEKEERGRGNFPDRFSARQFPNYSSELNVNALLLGDSALYLCASSWDLKTNQPQHFGDGTRLSIL.

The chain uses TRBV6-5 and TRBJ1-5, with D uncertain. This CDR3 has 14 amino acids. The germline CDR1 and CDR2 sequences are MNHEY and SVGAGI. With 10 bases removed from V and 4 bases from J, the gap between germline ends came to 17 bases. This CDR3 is CATSIGSGNQPQHF. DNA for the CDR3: TGTGCCACCTCAATTGGGTCTGGGAATCAGCCCCAGCATTTT.

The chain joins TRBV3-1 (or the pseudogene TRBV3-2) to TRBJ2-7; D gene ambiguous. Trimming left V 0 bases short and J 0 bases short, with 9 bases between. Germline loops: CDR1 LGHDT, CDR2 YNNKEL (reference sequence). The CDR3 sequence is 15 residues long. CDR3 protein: CASSQESGPSYEQYF. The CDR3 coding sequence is TGTGCCAGCAGCCAAGAATCCGGACCCTCCTACGAGCAGTACTTC.

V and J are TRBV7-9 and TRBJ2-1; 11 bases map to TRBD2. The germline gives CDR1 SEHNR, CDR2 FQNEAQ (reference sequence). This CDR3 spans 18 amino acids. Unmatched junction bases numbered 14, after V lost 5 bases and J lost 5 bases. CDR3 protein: CASSHRVVGTSGDNEQFF. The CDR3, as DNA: TGTGCCAGCAGCCACAGGGTGGTCGGGACTAGCGGTGACAATGAGCAGTTCTTC. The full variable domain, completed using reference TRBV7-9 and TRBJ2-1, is DTGVSQNPRHKITKRGQNVTFRCDPISEHNRLYWYRQTLGQGPEFLTYFQNEAQLEKSRLLSDRFSAERPKGSFSTLEIQRTEQGDSAMYLCASSHRVVGTSGDNEQFFGPGTRLTVL.

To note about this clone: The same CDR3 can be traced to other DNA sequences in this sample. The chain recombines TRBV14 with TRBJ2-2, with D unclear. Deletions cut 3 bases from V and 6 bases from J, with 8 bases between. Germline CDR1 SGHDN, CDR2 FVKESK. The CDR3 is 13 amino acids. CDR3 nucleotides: TGTGCCAGCAGCCAGGTGACGGCCGGGGAGCTGTTTTTT. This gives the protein CASSQVTAGELFF.

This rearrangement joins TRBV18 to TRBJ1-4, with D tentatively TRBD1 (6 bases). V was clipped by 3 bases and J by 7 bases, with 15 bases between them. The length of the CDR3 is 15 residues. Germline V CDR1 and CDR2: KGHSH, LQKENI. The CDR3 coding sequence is TGTGCCAGCTCACCGCAAACAGGGAATAGTGAAAAACTGTTTTTT. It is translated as CASSPQTGNSEKLFF.

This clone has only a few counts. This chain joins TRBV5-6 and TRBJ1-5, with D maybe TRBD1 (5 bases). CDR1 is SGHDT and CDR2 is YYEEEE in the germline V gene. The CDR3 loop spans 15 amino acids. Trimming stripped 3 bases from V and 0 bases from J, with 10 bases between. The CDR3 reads CASSYRPNSNQPQHF. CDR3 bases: TGTGCCAGCAGCTACAGGCCGAATAGCAATCAGCCCCAGCATTTT.

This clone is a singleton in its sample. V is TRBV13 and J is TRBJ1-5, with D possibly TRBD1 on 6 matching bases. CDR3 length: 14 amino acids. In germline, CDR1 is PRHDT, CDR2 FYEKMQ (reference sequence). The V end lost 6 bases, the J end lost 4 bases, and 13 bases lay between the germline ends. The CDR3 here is CASSRRDNNQPQHF. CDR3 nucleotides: TGTGCCAGCAGTCGACGGGACAATAATCAGCCCCAGCATTTT. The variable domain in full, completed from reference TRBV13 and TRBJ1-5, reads AAGVIQSPRHLIKEKRETATLKCYPIPRHDTVYWYQQGPGQDPQFLISFYEKMQSDKGSIPDRFSAQQFSDYHSELNMSSLELGDSALYFCASSRRDNNQPQHFGDGTRLSIL.

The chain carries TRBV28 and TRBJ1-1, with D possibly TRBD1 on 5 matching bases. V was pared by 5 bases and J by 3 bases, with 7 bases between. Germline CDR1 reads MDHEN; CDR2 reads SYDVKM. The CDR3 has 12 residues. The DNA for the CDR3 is TGTGCCAGCAGTAAGGGACACACTGAAGCTTTCTTT. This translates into CASSKGHTEAFF.

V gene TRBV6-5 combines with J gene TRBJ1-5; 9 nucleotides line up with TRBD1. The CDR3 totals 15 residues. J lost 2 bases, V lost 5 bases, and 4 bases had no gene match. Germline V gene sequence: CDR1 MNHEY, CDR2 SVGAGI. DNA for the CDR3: TGTGCCAGCAGTCGGGACAGGGTAGGCAATCAGCCCCAGCATTTT. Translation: CASSRDRVGNQPQHF.

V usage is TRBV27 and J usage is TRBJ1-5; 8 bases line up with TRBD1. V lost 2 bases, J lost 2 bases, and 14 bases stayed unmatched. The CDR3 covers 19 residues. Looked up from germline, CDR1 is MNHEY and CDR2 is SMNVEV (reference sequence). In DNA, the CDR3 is TGTGCCAGCAGTTTAAAAGGCAGGGGGCTTCAGATAGGCAATCAGCCCCAGCATTTT. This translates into CASSLKGRGLQIGNQPQHF.

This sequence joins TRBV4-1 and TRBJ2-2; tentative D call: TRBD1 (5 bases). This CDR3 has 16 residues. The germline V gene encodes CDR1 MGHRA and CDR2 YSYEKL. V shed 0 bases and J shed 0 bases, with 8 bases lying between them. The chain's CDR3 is CASSQEGRSNTGELFF. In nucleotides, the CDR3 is TGCGCCAGCAGCCAAGAGGGGCGATCGAACACCGGGGAGCTGTTTTTT.